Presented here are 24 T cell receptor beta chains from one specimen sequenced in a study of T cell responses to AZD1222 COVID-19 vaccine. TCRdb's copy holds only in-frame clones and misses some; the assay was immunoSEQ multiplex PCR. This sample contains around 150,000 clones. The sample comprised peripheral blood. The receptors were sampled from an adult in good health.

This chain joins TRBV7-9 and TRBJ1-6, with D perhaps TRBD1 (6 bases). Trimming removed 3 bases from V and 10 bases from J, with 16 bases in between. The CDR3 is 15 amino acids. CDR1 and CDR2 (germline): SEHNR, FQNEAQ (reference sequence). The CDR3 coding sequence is TGTGCCAGCAGCTTCCCGGCGGGGGGCGGGTCACCCCTCCACTTT. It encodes CASSFPAGGGSPLHF.

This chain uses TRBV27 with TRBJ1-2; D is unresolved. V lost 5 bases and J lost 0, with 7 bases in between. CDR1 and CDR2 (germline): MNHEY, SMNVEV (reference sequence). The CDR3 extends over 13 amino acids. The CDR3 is CASSKGTNYGYTF. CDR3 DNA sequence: TGTGCCAGCAGTAAAGGGACTAACTATGGCTACACCTTC.

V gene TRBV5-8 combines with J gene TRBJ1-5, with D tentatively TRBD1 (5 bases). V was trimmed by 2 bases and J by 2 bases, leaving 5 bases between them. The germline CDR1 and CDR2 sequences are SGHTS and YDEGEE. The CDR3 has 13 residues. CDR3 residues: CASSFRGNQPQHF. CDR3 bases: TGTGCCAGCAGCTTCAGGGGCAATCAGCCCCAGCATTTT.

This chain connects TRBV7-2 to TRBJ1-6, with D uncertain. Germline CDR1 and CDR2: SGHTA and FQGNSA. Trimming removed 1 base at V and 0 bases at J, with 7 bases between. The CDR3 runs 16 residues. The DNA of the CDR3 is TGTGCCAGCAGCTTAGTCCGAGACTCCTATAATTCACCCCTCCACTTT. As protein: CASSLVRDSYNSPLHF.

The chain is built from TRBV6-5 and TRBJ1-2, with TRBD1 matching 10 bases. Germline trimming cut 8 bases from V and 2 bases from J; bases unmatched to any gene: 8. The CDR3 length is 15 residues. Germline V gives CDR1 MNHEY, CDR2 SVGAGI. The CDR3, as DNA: TGTGCCAGCGGGACAGGGGCGGTCCAAAACTATGGCTACACCTTC. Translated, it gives CASGTGAVQNYGYTF.

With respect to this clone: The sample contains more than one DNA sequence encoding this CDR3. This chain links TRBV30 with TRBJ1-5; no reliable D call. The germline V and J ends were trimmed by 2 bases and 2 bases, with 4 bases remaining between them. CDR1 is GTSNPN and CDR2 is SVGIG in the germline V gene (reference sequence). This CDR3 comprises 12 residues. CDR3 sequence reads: CAWSRGNQPQHF. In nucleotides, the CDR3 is TGTGCCTGGAGTCGTGGCAATCAGCCCCAGCATTTT.

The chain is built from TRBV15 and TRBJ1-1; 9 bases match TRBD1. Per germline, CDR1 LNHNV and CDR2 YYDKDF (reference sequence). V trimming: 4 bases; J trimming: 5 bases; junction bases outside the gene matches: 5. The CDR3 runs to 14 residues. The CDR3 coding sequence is TGTGCCACCAGCAAAGACAGGGGGATAACTGAAGCTTTCTTT. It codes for CATSKDRGITEAFF.

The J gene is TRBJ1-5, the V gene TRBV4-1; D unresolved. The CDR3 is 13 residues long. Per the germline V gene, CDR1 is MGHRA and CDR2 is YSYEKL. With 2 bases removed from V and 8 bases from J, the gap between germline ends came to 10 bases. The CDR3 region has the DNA TGCGCCAGCAGCCAATATGGGCCGGAGCCCCAGCATTTT. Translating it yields CASSQYGPEPQHF.

CDR3: CASRLRGGGGNQPQHF. CDR3 sequence (DNA): TGTGCCAGCCGACTAAGAGGGGGAGGAGGCAATCAGCCCCAGCATTTT. The chain has TRBV27 and TRBJ1-5; maybe TRBD1 (6 bases). The CDR3 spans 16 residues. Trimming pared 8 bases from V and 2 bases from J, leaving 19 bases between. Germline values: CDR1 MNHEY, CDR2 SMNVEV (reference sequence).

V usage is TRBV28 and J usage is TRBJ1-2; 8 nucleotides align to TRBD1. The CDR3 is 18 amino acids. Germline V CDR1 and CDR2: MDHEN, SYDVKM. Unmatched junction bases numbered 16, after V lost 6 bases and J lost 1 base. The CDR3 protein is CASRPPGQVPIDNYGYTF. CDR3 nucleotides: TGTGCCAGCAGGCCCCCGGGACAGGTCCCTATCGATAACTATGGCTACACCTTC.

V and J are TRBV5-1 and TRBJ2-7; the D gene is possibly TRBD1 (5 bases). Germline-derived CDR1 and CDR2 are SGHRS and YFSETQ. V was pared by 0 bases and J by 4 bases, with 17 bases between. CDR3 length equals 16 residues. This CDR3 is CASSLAGGAGFYEQYF. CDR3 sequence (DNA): TGCGCCAGCAGCTTGGCCGGTGGGGCAGGGTTTTACGAGCAGTACTTC. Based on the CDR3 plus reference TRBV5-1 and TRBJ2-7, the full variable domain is KAGVTQTPRYLIKTRGQQVTLSCSPISGHRSVSWYQQTPGQGLQFLFEYFSETQRNKGNFPGRFSGRQFSNSRSEMNVSTLELGDSALYLCASSLAGGAGFYEQYFGPGTRLTVT.

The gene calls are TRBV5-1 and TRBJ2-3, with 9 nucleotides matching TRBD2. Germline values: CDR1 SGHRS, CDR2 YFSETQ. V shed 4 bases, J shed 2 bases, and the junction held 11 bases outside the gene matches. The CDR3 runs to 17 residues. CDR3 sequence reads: CASSLGGLARDTDTQYF. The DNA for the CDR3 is TGCGCCAGCAGCCTTGGTGGACTAGCGAGAGACACAGATACGCAGTATTTT. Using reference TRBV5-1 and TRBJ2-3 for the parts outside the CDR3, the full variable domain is KAGVTQTPRYLIKTRGQQVTLSCSPISGHRSVSWYQQTPGQGLQFLFEYFSETQRNKGNFPGRFSGRQFSNSRSEMNVSTLELGDSALYLCASSLGGLARDTDTQYFGPGTRLTVL.

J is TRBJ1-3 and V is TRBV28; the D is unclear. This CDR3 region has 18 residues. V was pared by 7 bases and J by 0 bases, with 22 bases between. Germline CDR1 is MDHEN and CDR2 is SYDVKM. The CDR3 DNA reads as TGTGCCAGCACTCCCCGTCGGAGGCCTACTCCCTCTGGAAACACCATATATTTT. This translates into CASTPRRRPTPSGNTIYF.

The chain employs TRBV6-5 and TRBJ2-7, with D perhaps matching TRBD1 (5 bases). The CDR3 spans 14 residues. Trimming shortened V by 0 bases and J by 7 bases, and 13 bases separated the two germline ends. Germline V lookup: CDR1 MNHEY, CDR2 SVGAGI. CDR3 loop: CASSYSWQGREQYF. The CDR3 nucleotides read TGTGCCAGCAGTTACTCGTGGCAGGGCCGGGAGCAGTACTTC.

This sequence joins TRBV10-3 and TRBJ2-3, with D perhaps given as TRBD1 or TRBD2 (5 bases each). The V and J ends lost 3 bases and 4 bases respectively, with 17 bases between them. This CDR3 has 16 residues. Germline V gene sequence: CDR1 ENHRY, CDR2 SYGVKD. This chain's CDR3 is CAISEFGTAAPDTQYF. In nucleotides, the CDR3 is TGTGCCATCAGTGAATTCGGGACGGCAGCCCCAGATACGCAGTATTTT.

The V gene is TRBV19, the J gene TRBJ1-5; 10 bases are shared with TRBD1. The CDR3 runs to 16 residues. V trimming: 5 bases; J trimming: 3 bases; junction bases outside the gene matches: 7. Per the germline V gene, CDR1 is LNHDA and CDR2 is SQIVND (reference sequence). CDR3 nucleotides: TGTGCCAGTAGTGGTATGGGACAGGGGTTCAATCAGCCCCAGCATTTT. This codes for CASSGMGQGFNQPQHF.

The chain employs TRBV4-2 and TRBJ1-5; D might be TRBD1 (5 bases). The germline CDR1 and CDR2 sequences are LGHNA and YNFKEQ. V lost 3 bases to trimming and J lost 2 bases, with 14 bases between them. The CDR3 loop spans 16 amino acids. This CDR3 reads CASSHSGGDGNQPQHF. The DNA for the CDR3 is TGTGCCAGCAGCCATTCCGGGGGGGACGGCAATCAGCCCCAGCATTTT.

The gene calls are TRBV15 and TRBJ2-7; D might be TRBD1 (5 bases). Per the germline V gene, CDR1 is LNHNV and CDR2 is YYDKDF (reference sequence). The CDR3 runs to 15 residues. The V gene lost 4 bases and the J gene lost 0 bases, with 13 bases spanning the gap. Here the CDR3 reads CATSKAGFSSYEQYF. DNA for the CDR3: TGTGCCACCAGCAAGGCAGGGTTTAGCTCCTACGAGCAGTACTTC.

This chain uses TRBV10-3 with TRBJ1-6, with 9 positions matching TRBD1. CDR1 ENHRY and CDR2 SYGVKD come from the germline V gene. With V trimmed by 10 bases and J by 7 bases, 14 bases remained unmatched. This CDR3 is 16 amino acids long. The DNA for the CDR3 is TGTGCCACCACACCGGGACAGGGTAATCGAAATTCACCCCTCCACTTT. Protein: CATTPGQGNRNSPLHF.

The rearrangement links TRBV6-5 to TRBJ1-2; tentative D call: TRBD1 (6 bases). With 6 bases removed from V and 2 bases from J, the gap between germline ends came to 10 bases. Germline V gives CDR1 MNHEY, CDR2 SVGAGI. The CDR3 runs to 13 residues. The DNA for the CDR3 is TGTGCCAGCAGAGTCGACAGGAACTATGGCTACACCTTC. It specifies CASRVDRNYGYTF.

DNA for the CDR3: TGTGCCAGCAGTTACAAGCCAGGGGCGAGCTACACCTTC. Translating gives CASSYKPGASYTF. J is TRBJ1-2 and V is TRBV6-5; possibly TRBD1 for D (6 bases). The CDR3 length is 13 residues. V lost 2 bases to trimming and J lost 9 bases, with 13 bases between them. CDR1 is MNHEY and CDR2 is SVGAGI in the germline V gene.

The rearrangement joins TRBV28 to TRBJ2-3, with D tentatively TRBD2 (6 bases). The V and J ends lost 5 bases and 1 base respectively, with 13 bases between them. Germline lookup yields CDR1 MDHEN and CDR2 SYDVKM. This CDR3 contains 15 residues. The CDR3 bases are TGTGCCAGCAGTCCCTCCTCTAGCGGCACAGATACGCAGTATTTT. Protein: CASSPSSSGTDTQYF.

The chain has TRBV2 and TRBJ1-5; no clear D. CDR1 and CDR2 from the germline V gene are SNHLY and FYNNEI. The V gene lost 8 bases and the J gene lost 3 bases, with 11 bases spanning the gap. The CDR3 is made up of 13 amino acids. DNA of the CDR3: TGTGCCAGCCGACCCACTCTCAATCAGCCCCAGCATTTT. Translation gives CASRPTLNQPQHF.

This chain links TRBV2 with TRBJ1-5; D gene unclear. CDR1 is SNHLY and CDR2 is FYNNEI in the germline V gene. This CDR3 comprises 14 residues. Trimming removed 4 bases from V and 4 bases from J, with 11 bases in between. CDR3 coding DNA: TGTGCCAGCAGTGTGCAGGTTCCAAATCAGCCCCAGCATTTT. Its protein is CASSVQVPNQPQHF.